This T cell receptor (beta chain) was documented in a study of T cell responses to AZD1222 COVID-19 vaccine (dated by TCRdb to 2020 to 2022). Context from the whole study: Because spike-specific TCR depth and breadth did not differ between the two schedules, AZD1222 recipients who got a second dose at roughly 4 weeks were pooled with those who got a second dose at roughly 12 weeks. Enrollment into the trials was organized by age into subgroups of 18-55, 56-69 and 70-plus years, and those subgroups contained roughly 140, 27 and 60 TCR-sequenced participants, respectively. TCR sequencing was performed for roughly 240 trial participants, of whom about 210 were given two doses of AZD1222 and some 26 were given two doses of MenACWY control vaccine. What the work shows at the level of the full study, not this receptor alone: The whole spike protein was spanned by vaccine-associated CD4 TCRs, and dominant responses were seen in regions 160-218 and 743-854. The 56-69-year group was small, and its depth increase did not reach significance, likely because of low power. Participants were mostly white British and included more females than males, and it was suggested by the authors that clonal diversity may have been underestimated. Reportedly, almost half of the unique spike-specific TCRs recognized epitopes lying outside the regions that are mutated in the B.1.351 and B.1.1.7 variants. After two AZD1222 doses, spike-specific TCR breadth and depth were significantly higher than at day 0 and than in MenACWY recipients. No day 14 peak-response samples were available, so repertoires were characterized only after the peak T cell response. Conclusions about previously exposed vaccinees are limited because only five to seven AZD1222 recipients were SARS-CoV-2 seropositive at baseline.

Interpreted using the paper, the time point label stands for: baseline before first vaccination. Samples from vaccinated people were obtained from the UK trials COV001 and COV002, which included a single-blind randomized controlled phase 2/3 trial of AZD1222 (ChAdOx1 nCoV-19) in healthy adults. Trial participant PBMC samples were collected at day 0 and day 28 after the second dose for TCRbeta chain sequencing. CDR1 is given as MGHRA and CDR2 as YSYEKL, both from the germline V gene. For this chain, trimming is 5 bases at the V end and 9 bases at the J end, and the number of junction bases without a gene match is 7. The CDR3, cysteine through phenylalanine, is 14 amino acids long. Of the read, only the CDR3 DNA is kept; its 42 bases are in frame from base 1. The CDR3 regions of human TCRbeta chains were subjected to immunosequencing. Per the authors' processing: TCRs in the repertoires were matched against a reference library of SARS-CoV-2-specific TCRs that had been generated with the MIRA antigen-specificity platform. Breadth meant the fraction of unique TCRs that were SARS-CoV-2-associated, whereas depth meant the fraction of total T cells that were SARS-CoV-2-associated. Using the MIRA data, every spike-specific TCR was mapped to the spike region that the TCR reacted to and assigned to either a CD4 or a CD8 class. Log10-transformed breadth and depth values were compared by one-way ANOVA with Sidak's multiple comparisons tests. The clones in this table, taken by TCRdb from immuneACCESS, are in-frame only. Not every clone is retained; where verified, under half of the shortfall comes from an unresolved V gene, and the cause of the rest is unknown. Clonal size and the V and J genes are those of that table, whereas D and trimming came from the DNA. The sample contains some 110,000 clones, more than 75% of them found a single time. The top ten clonotypes cover 2% to 3% of the sample.

About this clone itself: Its antigen remains unidentified. No base quality values were provided; no much bigger clone lies one nucleotide off.

The TCR sequence derives from an adult in good health. Material: peripheral blood, obtained on day 0 of AZD1222 vaccination. Recombination connected TRBV4-1 to TRBJ1-5; a stretch of 10 junction bases matches TRBD1. Here is the DNA: TGCGCCAGCAGCTTAGGACAGGGGGTTCGGCCCCAGCATTTT. Its protein product is CASSLGQGVRPQHF.